This T cell receptor beta chain was identified in a study of T cell repertoires in cytomegalovirus infection. Background on the study: Epitope selection comprised recently identified HLA-C-restricted CMV epitopes and well-studied HLA-B-restricted CMV epitopes. Indications of both CMV infection and matching HLA type were provided by public TCR beta signatures. Study-wide findings and caveats: Summed frequency of public TCR beta families distinguished CMV carriers with the relevant HLA. The ex vivo response showed dominance by HLA-C-restricted CMV-specific TCR beta clonotypes.

TCRdb reprocessed the reads via MiXCR and lists one record per CDR3 protein. The data hold about 400,000 distinct CDR3 sequences, with approximately 30% observed a single time. This clonotype was counted a few times. Its antigen is not known. The receptor was isolated from a human donor in good health (CMV status not recorded). Some clones in this sample may be carry-over from other donors' samples. This sample comprised cultured PBMCs, obtained from culture after CMV antigen stimulation.

CDR3 in amino acids: CASSQIGQGGTEGVPNTEAFF. As DNA, the CDR3 is TGTGCCAGCAGCCAAATAGGACAGGGGGGTACCGAGGGGGTACCGAACACTGAAGCTTTCTTT. The chain uses TRBV14 and TRBJ1-1; 10 bases map to TRBD1. CDR3 size: 21 residues. CDR1 is SGHDN and CDR2 is FVKESK in the germline V gene. V dropped 2 bases and J dropped 1; count of bases not matched to a gene: 19.